One and the same sample provided the 20 T cell receptor beta chains below, sequenced in a study of neurological immune-mediated disorders (dated by TCRdb to between 2018 and 2021). The library was obtained by 5' RACE. Sequencing relied on an Illumina HiSeq 2500. The raw public reads went through TCRdb reprocessing: fastp at Q25, MiXCR clone calling, in-frame beta chains kept. Each entry merges the rows of one CDR3 protein and shows their most common DNA and genes. The sample includes 55,000 to 70,000 distinct CDR3 sequences, with about 10% observed a single time. Jointly, the top ten make up about 6.6% of the sample. The time point tag for this specimen amounts to: longitudinal time-point 1 (baseline). Sequencing was carried out using PBMCs. These receptors came from a male donor with HTLV-1-associated myelopathy (HAM/TSP).

Remarks on this clonotype: This sequence may be a read error, since a much larger clone differs from it by one base. This chain uses TRBV2 with TRBJ1-1; no definite D call. The CDR3 sequence is 13 residues long. CDR1 is SNHLY, CDR2 FYNNEI, per germline. CDR3 bases: TGTGTCAGCTCCCAAAGGCAGAACACTGAAGCTTTCTTT. As protein: CVSSQRQNTEAFF.

This clonotype appeared many times. V and J are TRBV29-1 and TRBJ2-3; 8 bases fit TRBD2. The junction had 6 bases not matched to a gene; V was cut back by 5 bases and J by 2 bases. This CDR3 comprises 14 residues. CDR1 SQVTM and CDR2 ANQGSEA come from the germline V gene. The CDR3 bases are TGCAGCGTTTATCCGGGGGGGCTCACAGATACGCAGTATTTT. This gives the protein CSVYPGGLTDTQYF.

This clonotype was recorded many times. The chain combines TRBV5-1 with TRBJ2-5, with D perhaps matching TRBD1 (6 bases). Germline V CDR1 and CDR2: SGHRS, YFSETQ. Trimming shortened V by 7 bases and J by 4 bases, and 20 bases separated the two germline ends. CDR3 length equals 15 residues. The CDR3: CASHGKGELGETQYF. For the CDR3, the DNA is TGCGCCAGCCACGGGAAGGGGGAACTGGGAGAGACCCAGTACTTC.

The V call is TRBV6-5, the J call TRBJ1-3; no clear D gene. Trimming removed 1 base from V and 0 bases from J, with 10 bases in between. The germline CDR1 and CDR2 sequences are MNHEY and SVGAGI. This CDR3 has 16 residues. This CDR3 is CASSYCPGDSGNTIYF. CDR3 coding DNA: TGTGCCAGCAGTTACTGCCCAGGAGACTCTGGAAACACCATATATTTT.

This clonotype was detected a few times. The CDR3 coding sequence is TGTGCCAGCAGCCCTCGTACCCGGGACAGGGAGAGTCTGGAGACCCAGTACTTC. Its protein product is CASSPRTRDRESLETQYF. The genes are TRBV7-9 and TRBJ2-5; 9 bases are a match to TRBD1. Germline CDR1 reads SEHNR; CDR2 reads FQNEAQ (reference sequence). Losses at the gene ends were 5 bases for V and 5 bases for J; bases not matched to a gene: 18. This CDR3 region has 18 residues.

This clonotype was seen at least ten times. V usage is TRBV7-9 and J usage is TRBJ2-5, with a weak D call TRBD1 (5 bases). Per the germline V gene, CDR1 is SEHNR and CDR2 is FQNEAQ (reference sequence). Trimming took 5 bases from V and 1 from J, leaving 8 bases between them. The CDR3 is made up of 13 amino acids. The CDR3 region has the DNA TGTGCCAGCAGCCCAGGGATCCAAGAGACCCAGTACTTC. This encodes CASSPGIQETQYF.

Points on this clonotype: The junction does not match germline at one end; this may be a read error. The genes are TRBV9 and TRBJ2-4; 11 positions agree with TRBD2. Germline CDR1 is SGDLS and CDR2 is YYNGEE. This CDR3 region has 16 residues. The CDR3 region is CTSSVAGGLSKNIQNF. In nucleotides, the CDR3 is TGTACCAGCAGCGTAGCGGGGGGGTTGTCCAAAAACATTCAGAACTTC.

The chain uses TRBV29-1 and TRBJ1-3; perhaps TRBD1 as D (5 bases). The V gene lost 7 bases and the J gene lost 1 base, with 8 bases spanning the gap. Germline CDR1 is SQVTM and CDR2 is ANQGSEA. The CDR3 contains 12 residues. The CDR3 is CSGEGSGNTIYF. Here the CDR3 DNA reads TGCAGCGGGGAGGGGTCTGGAAACACCATATATTTT.

A word on this clonotype: The junction differs from germline at one of its ends, possibly a read error. The CDR3 loop reads CTSSGLGQRDSPLHF. CDR3 DNA: TGTACCAGCAGCGGATTGGGACAGAGAGATTCACCCCTCCACTTT. This rearrangement joins TRBV9 to TRBJ1-6; 7 bases align to TRBD1. This CDR3 region has 15 residues. The V gene's germline CDR1 is SGDLS and CDR2 YYNGEE. Complete variable domain (other parts from reference TRBV9 and TRBJ1-6): DSGVTQTPKHLITATGQRVTLRCSPRSGDLSVYWYQQSLDQGLQFLIQYYNGEERAKGNILERFSAQQFPDLHSELNLSSLELGDSALYFCTSSGLGQRDSPLHFGNGTRLTVT.

The V gene is TRBV4-3, the J gene TRBJ1-2; D not resolved. In germline, CDR1 is LGHNA, CDR2 YSLEER. This CDR3 contains 13 residues. V was shortened by 0 bases and J by 8 bases, with 10 bases between the two germline ends. The DNA of the CDR3 is TGCGCCAGCAGCCAAGATCGTGGGGAGGGCTACACCTTC. Its protein product is CASSQDRGEGYTF.

Many counts were recorded for this clonotype. CDR3: CATSRDIETQYF. The CDR3 DNA reads TGTGCCACCAGCAGAGATATAGAGACCCAGTACTTC. The J gene is TRBJ2-5, the V gene TRBV15; no clear D gene. This CDR3 is 12 amino acids long. Germline CDR1 reads LNHNV; CDR2 reads YYDKDF (reference sequence). Trimming shortened V by 0 bases and J by 4 bases, and 3 bases separated the two germline ends.

This clonotype showed up many times. This chain connects TRBV11-3 to TRBJ2-2; a possible D gene is TRBD1 (5 bases). The CDR3 is 15 amino acids. Trimming cost V 6 bases and J 0 bases, with 11 bases left between them. Per germline, CDR1 SGHNT and CDR2 YENEEA. For the CDR3, the DNA is TGTGCCAGCAGTACGACAGTTGCGAACACCGGGGAGCTGTTTTTT. Its translation is CASSTTVANTGELFF.

This clonotype is medium-sized within its sample. CDR3 sequence reads: CASSRGGSNEQYF. CDR3 in DNA: TGTGCCAGCTCCCGGGGAGGGTCCAACGAGCAGTACTTC. This sequence joins TRBV7-8 and TRBJ2-7; TRBD2 agrees at 7 bases. Germline V gene sequence: CDR1 SGHVS, CDR2 FQNEAQ. The ends lost 8 bases at V and 5 bases at J; junction bases unmatched: 9. CDR3 size: 13 residues.

This clonotype was seen repeatedly, ten times or more. This chain joins TRBV25-1 and TRBJ1-5; the D is unclear. Deletions cut 0 bases from V and 5 bases from J, with 2 bases between. Germline V gene sequence: CDR1 MGHDK, CDR2 SYGVNS. The CDR3 length is 12 residues. CDR3 DNA sequence: TGTGCCAGCAGTGAATATGATCAGCCCCAGCATTTT. It encodes CASSEYDQPQHF.

This clonotype was detected ten times or more. The chain couples TRBV4-3 to TRBJ1-2, with D maybe TRBD1 (6 bases). Trimming cost V 0 bases and J 2 bases, with 10 bases left between them. The V gene's germline CDR1 is LGHNA and CDR2 YSLEER. The CDR3 runs to 15 residues. This chain's CDR3 is CASSQDWGRNYGYTF. CDR3 in DNA: TGCGCCAGCAGCCAAGATTGGGGGCGGAACTATGGCTACACCTTC.

This clonotype was seen at least ten times. The CDR3 region is CASRLTRTAKSSYNEQFF. For the CDR3, the DNA is TGTGCCAGCAGGTTAACCAGGACAGCCAAGAGCTCCTACAATGAGCAGTTCTTC. This rearrangement joins TRBV5-6 to TRBJ2-1, with D tentatively TRBD1 (6 bases). The V end lost 5 bases, the J end lost 0 bases, and 21 bases lay between the germline ends. Germline loops: CDR1 SGHDT, CDR2 YYEEEE. The CDR3 has 18 residues.

Many counts were recorded for this clonotype. In DNA, the CDR3 is TGTGCCAGCAGCGTAGCTGGGCGGGGGGGCGGGAGGCATGAGCAGTTCTTC. Amino acid sequence: CASSVAGRGGGRHEQFF. The gene calls are TRBV9 and TRBJ2-1; TRBD2 agrees at 9 bases. This CDR3 has 17 amino acids. From germline, CDR1 is SGDLS and CDR2 YYNGEE. V dropped 0 bases and J dropped 8; count of bases not matched to a gene: 12.

This clonotype was counted many times. The rearrangement uses TRBV11-3 and TRBJ1-2; TRBD1 might be the D (6 bases). V lost 4 bases, J lost 8 bases, and 14 bases lay in between. This CDR3 spans 13 amino acids. The germline V gene has CDR1 SGHNT and CDR2 YENEEA. The CDR3 DNA reads TGTGCCAGCAGCTCCACGGACAGTGAGGGCTACACCTTC. Its protein is CASSSTDSEGYTF.

This clonotype was seen at least ten times. The chain has TRBV6-6 and TRBJ2-7; no reliable D call. Trimming removed 5 bases at V and 4 bases at J, with 6 bases between. The CDR3 is made up of 11 amino acids. Germline CDR1 MNHNY, CDR2 SVGAGI (reference sequence). CDR3 in amino acids: CASSPQYEQYF. As DNA, the CDR3 is TGTGCCAGCAGTCCTCAGTACGAGCAGTACTTC.

This clonotype is classed as medium-sized. The gene calls are TRBV5-1 and TRBJ2-3, with TRBD2 as a possible D gene (6 bases). CDR1 and CDR2 from the germline V gene are SGHRS and YFSETQ. V was cut by 0 bases and J by 5 bases, with 16 bases left in between. The CDR3 is 16 amino acids. DNA of the CDR3: TGCGCCAGCAGCTTGGCGGGGGACCCGGTATTAGATACGCAGTATTTT. Its translation: CASSLAGDPVLDTQYF. The whole variable domain, filled in from reference TRBV5-1 and TRBJ2-3, reads KAGVTQTPRYLIKTRGQQVTLSCSPISGHRSVSWYQQTPGQGLQFLFEYFSETQRNKGNFPGRFSGRQFSNSRSEMNVSTLELGDSALYLCASSLAGDPVLDTQYFGPGTRLTVL.